The text below deals with one T cell receptor beta chain. The entry originates in a study of blood T cell repertoires in COVID-19. As for the study in general: Acute-phase and convalescent COVID-19 samples originated in the United States, Italy and Spain. T cells, B-cell-depleted T cells, or PBMCs provided the cDNA or gDNA that served as material.

The CDR3 is 15 amino acids. V was clipped by 8 bases and J by 0 bases, with 15 bases between them. CDR1 and CDR2 (germline): MNHEY, SMNVEV (reference sequence). Clones were read by immunoSEQ multiplex PCR, and TCRdb kept only the in-frame ones, dropping some. The table lists under 150,000 clones, about 90% of them singletons, with 8% to 11% in the top ten. The source is a man between 50 and 59 years old with active or convalescent COVID-19. The sequencing input was peripheral blood. The chain has TRBV27 and TRBJ2-3; no reliable D call. The CDR3 coding sequence is TGTGCCAGCCGCTTGTGGGCTACCAGCACAGATACGCAGTATTTT. The encoded protein is CASRLWATSTDTQYF.